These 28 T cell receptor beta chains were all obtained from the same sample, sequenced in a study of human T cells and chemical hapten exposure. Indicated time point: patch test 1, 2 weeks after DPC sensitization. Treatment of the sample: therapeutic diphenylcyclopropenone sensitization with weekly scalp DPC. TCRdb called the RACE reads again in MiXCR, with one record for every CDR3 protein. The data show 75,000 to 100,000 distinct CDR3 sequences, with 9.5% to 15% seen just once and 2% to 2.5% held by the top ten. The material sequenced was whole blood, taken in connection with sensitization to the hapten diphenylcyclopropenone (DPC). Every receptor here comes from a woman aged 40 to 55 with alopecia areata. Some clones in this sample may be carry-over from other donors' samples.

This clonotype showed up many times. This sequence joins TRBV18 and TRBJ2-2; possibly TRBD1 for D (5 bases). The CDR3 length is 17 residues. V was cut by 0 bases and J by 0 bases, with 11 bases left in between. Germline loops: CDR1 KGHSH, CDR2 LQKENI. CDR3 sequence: CASSPPQGFANTGELFF. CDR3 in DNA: TGTGCCAGCTCACCACCTCAGGGATTCGCGAACACCGGGGAGCTGTTTTTT.

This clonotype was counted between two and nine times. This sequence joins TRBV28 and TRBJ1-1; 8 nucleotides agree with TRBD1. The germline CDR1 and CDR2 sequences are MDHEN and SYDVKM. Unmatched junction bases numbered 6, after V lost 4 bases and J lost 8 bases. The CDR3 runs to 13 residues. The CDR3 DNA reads TGTGCCAGCAGTTCTGGACAGGGAGGAGAAGCTTTCTTT. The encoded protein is CASSSGQGGEAFF.

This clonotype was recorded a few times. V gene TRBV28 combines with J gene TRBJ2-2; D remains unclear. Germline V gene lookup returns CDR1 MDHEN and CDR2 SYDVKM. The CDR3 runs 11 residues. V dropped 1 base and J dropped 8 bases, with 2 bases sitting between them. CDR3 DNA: TGTGCCAGCAGTTTATTTGGGGAGCTGTTTTTT. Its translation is CASSLFGELFF.

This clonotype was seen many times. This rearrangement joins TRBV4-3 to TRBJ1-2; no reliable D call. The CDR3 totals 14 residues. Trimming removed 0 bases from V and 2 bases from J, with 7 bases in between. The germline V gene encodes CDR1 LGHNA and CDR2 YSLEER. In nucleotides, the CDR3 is TGCGCCAGCAGCCAAGATCGGCGAAACTATGGCTACACCTTC. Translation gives CASSQDRRNYGYTF.

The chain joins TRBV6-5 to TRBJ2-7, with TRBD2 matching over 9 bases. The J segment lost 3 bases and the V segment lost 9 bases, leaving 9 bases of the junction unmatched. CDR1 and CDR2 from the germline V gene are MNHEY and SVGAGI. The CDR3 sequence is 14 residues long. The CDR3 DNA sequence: TGTGCCAGTGGCGGAAGGACTAGCGTCTACGAGCAGTACTTC. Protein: CASGGRTSVYEQYF.

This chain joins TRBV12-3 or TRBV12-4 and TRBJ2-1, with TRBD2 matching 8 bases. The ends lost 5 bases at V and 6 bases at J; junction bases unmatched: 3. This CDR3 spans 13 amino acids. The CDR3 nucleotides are TGTGCCAGCAGTCCCGGGACTAGCAATGAGCAGTTCTTC. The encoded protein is CASSPGTSNEQFF.

The CDR3 coding sequence is TGTGCCAGCAGCTTAGGGGACGGGACCGGGGCAGATACGCAGTATTTT. Protein: CASSLGDGTGADTQYF. The chain has TRBV7-6 and TRBJ2-3; the D gene could be TRBD1 or TRBD2 (5 bases each). CDR1 SGHVS and CDR2 FNYEAQ come from the germline V gene. Trimming stripped 1 base from V and 4 bases from J, with 15 bases between. There are 16 residues in the CDR3.

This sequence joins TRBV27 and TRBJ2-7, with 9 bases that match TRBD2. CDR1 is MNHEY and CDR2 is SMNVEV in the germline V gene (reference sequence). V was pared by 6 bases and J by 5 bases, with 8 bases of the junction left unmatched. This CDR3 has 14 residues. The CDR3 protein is CASSPGTSIHEQYF. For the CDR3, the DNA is TGTGCCAGCAGCCCGGGGACTAGCATCCACGAGCAGTACTTC.

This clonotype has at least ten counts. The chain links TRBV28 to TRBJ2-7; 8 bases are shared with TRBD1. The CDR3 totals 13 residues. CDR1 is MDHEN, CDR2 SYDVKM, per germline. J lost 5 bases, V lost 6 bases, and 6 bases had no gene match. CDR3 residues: CASSLPDRDEQYF. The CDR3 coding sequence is TGTGCCAGCAGCCTCCCGGACAGGGACGAGCAGTACTTC. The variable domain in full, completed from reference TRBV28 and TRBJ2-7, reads DVKVTQSSRYLVKRTGEKVFLECVQDMDHENMFWYRQDPGLGLRLIYFSYDVKMKEKGDIPEGYSVSREKKERFSLILESASTNQTSMYLCASSLPDRDEQYFGPGTRLTVT.

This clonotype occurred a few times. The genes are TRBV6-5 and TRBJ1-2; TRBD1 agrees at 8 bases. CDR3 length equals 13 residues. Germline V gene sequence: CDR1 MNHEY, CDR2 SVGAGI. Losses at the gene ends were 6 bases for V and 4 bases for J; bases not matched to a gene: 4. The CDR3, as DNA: TGTGCCAGCAGATCAGGGGGCAGCTATGGCTACACCTTC. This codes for CASRSGGSYGYTF.

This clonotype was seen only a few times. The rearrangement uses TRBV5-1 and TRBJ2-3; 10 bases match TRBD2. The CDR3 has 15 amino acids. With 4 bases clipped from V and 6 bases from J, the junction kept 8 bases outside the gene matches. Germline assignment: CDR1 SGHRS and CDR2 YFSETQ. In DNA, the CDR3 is TGCGCCAGCAGCCCAGCACTAGCGGGACGGGATACGCAGTATTTT. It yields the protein CASSPALAGRDTQYF.

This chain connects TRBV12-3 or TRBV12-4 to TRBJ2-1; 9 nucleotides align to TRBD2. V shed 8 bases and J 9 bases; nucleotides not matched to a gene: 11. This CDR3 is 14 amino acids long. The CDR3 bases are TGTGCCAGCGCTAGCGGGATGCAAGGGAGTGAGCAGTTCTTC. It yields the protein CASASGMQGSEQFF.

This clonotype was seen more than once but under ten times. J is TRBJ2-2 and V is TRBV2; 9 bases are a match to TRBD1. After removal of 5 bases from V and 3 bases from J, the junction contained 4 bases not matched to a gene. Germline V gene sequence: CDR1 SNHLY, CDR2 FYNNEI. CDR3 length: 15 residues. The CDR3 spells CASSWDRADTGELFF. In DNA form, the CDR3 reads TGTGCCAGCAGTTGGGACAGGGCTGACACCGGGGAGCTGTTTTTT.

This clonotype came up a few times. CDR3 sequence reads: CASSYAPGTSGGYEQYF. Here the CDR3 DNA reads TGTGCCAGCAGTTACGCTCCAGGGACTAGCGGGGGATACGAGCAGTACTTC. The rearrangement links TRBV6-6 to TRBJ2-7, with 14 bases identical to TRBD2. From germline, CDR1 is MNHNY and CDR2 SVGAGI (reference sequence). The CDR3 has 17 amino acids. J lost 4 bases, V lost 2 bases, and 7 bases had no gene match.

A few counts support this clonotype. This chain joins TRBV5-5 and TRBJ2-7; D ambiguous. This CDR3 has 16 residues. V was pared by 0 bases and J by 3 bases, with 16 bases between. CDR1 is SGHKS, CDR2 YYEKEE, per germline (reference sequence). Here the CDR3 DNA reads TGTGCCAGCAGCTTGGTTGTGCTACCGACCAGCTACGAGCAGTACTTC. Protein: CASSLVVLPTSYEQYF.

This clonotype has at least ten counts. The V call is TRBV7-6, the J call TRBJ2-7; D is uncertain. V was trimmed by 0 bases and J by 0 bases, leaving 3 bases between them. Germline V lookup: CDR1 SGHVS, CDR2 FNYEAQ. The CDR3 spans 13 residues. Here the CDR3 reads CASSLAHSYEQYF. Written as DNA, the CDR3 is TGTGCCAGCAGCTTAGCCCACTCCTACGAGCAGTACTTC.

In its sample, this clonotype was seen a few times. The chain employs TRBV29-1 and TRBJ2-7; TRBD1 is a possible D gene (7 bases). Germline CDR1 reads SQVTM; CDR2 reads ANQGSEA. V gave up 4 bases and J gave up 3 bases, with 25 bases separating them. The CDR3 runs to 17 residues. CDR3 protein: CSVGSWRGQEAYYEQYF. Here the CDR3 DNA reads TGCAGCGTTGGTTCTTGGAGGGGGCAGGAGGCTTACTACGAGCAGTACTTC.

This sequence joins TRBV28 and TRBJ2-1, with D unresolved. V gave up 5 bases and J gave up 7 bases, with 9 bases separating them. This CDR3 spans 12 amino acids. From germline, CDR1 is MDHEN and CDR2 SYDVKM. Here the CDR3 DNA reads TGTGCCAGCAGTACTGACCCGAATGAGCAGTTCTTC. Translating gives CASSTDPNEQFF. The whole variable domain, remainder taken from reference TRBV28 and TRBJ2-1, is DVKVTQSSRYLVKRTGEKVFLECVQDMDHENMFWYRQDPGLGLRLIYFSYDVKMKEKGDIPEGYSVSREKKERFSLILESASTNQTSMYLCASSTDPNEQFFGPGTRLTVL.

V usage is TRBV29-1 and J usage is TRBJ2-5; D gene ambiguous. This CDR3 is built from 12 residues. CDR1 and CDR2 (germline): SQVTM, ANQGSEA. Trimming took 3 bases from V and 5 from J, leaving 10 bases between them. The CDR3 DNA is TGCAGCGTTGAGGTGGGGATGGAGACCCAGTACTTC. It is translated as CSVEVGMETQYF.

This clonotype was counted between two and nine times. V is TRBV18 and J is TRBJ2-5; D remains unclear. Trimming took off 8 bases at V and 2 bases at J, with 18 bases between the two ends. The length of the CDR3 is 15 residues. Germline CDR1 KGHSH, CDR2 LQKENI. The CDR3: CASQNKMAAQETQYF. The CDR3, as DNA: TGTGCCAGCCAAAACAAAATGGCAGCTCAAGAGACCCAGTACTTC.

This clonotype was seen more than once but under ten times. The CDR3 region is CASKTSGATHYEQYF. CDR3 nucleotide sequence: TGTGCCAGCAAGACATCAGGGGCGACCCATTACGAGCAGTACTTC. The chain uses TRBV7-2 and TRBJ2-7, with D possibly TRBD1 on 6 matching bases. Trimming shortened V by 7 bases and J by 4 bases, and 20 bases separated the two germline ends. CDR3 length: 15 amino acids. CDR1 and CDR2 (germline): SGHTA, FQGNSA.

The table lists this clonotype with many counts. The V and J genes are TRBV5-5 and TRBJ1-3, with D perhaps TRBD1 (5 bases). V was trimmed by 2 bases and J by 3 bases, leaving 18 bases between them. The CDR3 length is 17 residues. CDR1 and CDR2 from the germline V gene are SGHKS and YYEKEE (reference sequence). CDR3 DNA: TGTGCCAGCAGCTTTCGACAGCCACCATCCTTTGGAAACACCATATATTTT. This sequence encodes CASSFRQPPSFGNTIYF.

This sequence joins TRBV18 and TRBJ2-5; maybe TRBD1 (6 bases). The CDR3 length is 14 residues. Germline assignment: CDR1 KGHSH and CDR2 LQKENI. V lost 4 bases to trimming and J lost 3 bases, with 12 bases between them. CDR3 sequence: CASSLTDSKETQYF. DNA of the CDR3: TGTGCCAGCTCACTTACGGACAGTAAAGAGACCCAGTACTTC.

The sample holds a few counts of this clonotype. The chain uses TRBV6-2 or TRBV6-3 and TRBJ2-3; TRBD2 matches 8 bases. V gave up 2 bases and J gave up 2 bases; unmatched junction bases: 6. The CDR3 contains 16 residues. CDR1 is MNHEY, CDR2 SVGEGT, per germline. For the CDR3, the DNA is TGTGCCAGCAGTTACGATCGGCGGGAGGCCACAGATACGCAGTATTTT. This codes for CASSYDRREATDTQYF.

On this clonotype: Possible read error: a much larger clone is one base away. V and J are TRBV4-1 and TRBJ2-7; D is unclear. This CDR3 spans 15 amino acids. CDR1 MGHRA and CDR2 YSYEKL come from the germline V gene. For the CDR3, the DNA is TGCGCCAGCAGCCACCCAGGCCCATATTCCTACGAGCGGTACTTC. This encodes CASSHPGPYSYERYF.

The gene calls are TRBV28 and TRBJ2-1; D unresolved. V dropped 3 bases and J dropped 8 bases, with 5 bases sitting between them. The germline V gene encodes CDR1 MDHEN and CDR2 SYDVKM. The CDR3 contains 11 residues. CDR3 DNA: TGTGCCAGCAGTTTGCAGCATGAGCAGTTCTTC. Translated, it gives CASSLQHEQFF.

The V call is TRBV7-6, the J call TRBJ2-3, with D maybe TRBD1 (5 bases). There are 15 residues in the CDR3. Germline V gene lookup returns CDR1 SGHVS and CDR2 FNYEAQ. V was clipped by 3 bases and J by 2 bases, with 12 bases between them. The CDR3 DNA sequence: TGTGCCAGCAGCTTCTCGAGACAGATCACAGATACGCAGTATTTT. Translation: CASSFSRQITDTQYF.

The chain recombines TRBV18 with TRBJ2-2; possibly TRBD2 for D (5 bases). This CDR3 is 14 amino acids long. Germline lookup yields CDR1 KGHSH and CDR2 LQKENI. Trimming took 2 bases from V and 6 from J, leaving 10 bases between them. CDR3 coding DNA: TGTGCCAGCTCACCAACTAGTCAGGCCGGGGAGCTGTTTTTT. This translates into CASSPTSQAGELFF. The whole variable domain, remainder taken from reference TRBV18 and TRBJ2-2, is NAGVMQNPRHLVRRRGQEARLRCSPMKGHSHVYWYRQLPEEGLKFMVYLQKENIIDESGMPKERFSAEFPKEGPSILRIQQVVRGDSAAYFCASSPTSQAGELFFGEGSRLTVL.